This T cell receptor (beta chain) was sequenced in a study of shared clonotypes between healthy human individuals. Whole-study findings and limits: Across a handful of donors, naive CD4 shared roughly 5.2%, naive CD8 more than 3%, memory CD4 about 2.4%, memory CD8 0.4% to 0.5%.

Each subset's genomic DNA was shared equally among a number of immunoSEQ plates. Using immunoSEQ multiplex PCR, the repertoire was profiled, and TCRdb retains in-frame clones only, with some absent. The table has fewer than 3 million clones, roughly 90% seen once. Regarding this clone: Its antigen is not known.

Negatively enriched CD4+ T cells were divided by CD45RA into naive and memory. CDR3 length: 15 residues. Trimming pared 3 bases from V and 5 bases from J, leaving 16 bases between. Germline assignment: CDR1 ENHRY and CDR2 SYGVKD. The chain has TRBV10-3 and TRBJ1-1; D gene ambiguous. Material for sequencing was naive CD4+ T cells from PBMCs. Subset: CD45RA+ positively selected. The TCR was taken from a man younger than 35 in good health. Some clones in this sample may be carry-over from other donors' samples. The CDR3 DNA follows: TGTGCCATCAGTGAATTGTCAGGACCGGGGACTGAAGCTTTCTTT. As protein: CAISELSGPGTEAFF.